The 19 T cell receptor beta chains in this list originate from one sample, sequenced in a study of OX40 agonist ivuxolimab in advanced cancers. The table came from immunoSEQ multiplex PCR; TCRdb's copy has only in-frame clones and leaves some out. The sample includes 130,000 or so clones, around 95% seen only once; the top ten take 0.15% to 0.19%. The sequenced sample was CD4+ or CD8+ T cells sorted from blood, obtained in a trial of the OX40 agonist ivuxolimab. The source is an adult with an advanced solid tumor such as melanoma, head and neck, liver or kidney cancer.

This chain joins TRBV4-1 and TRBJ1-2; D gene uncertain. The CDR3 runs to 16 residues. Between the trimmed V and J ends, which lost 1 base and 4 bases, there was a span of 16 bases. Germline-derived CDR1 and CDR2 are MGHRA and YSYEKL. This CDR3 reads CASSQGRTLSGYGYTF. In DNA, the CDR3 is TGCGCCAGCAGCCAAGGACGGACCCTGTCGGGCTATGGCTACACCTTC.

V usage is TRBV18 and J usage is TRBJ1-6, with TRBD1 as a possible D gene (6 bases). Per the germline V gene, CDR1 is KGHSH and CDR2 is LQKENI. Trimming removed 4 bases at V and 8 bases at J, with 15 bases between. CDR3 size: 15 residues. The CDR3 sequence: CASSLTGHTDSPLHF. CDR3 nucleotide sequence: TGTGCCAGCTCACTGACGGGACACACGGATTCACCCCTCCACTTT.

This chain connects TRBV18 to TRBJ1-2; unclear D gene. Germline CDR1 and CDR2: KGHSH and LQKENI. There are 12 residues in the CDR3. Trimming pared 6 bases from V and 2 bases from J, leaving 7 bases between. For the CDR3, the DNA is TGTGCCAGCTCTCCTGACAACTATGGCTACACCTTC. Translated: CASSPDNYGYTF.

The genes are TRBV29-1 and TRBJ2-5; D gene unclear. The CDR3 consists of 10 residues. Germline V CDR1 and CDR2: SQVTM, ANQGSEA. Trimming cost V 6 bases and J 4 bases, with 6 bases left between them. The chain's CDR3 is CSVGRETQYF. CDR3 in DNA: TGCAGCGTCGGAAGAGAGACCCAGTACTTC. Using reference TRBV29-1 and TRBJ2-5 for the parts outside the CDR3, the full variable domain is SAVISQKPSRDICQRGTSLTIQCQVDSQVTMMFWYRQQPGQSLTLIATANQGSEATYESGFVIDKFPISRPNLTFSTLTVSNMSPEDSSIYLCSVGRETQYFGPGTRLLVL.

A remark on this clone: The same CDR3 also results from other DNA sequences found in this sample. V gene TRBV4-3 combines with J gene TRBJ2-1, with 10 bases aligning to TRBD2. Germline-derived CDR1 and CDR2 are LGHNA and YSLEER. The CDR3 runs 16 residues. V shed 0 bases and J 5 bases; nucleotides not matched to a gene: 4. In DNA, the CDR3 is TGCGCCAGCAGCCAAGAAGGGCTAGCGGGAGACAATGAGCAGTTCTTC. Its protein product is CASSQEGLAGDNEQFF.

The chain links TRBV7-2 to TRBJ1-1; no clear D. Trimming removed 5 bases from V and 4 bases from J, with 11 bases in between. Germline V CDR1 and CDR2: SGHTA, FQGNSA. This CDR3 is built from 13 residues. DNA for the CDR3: TGTGCCAGCAGCCCTCAGAAAGGCACTGAAGCTTTCTTT. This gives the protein CASSPQKGTEAFF.

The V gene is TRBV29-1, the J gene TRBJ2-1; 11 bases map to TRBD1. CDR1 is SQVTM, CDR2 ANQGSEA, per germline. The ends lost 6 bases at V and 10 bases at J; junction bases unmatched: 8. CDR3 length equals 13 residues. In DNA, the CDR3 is TGCAGCGTCTATGGACAGGGGGCATTCGAGCAGTTCTTC. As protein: CSVYGQGAFEQFF.

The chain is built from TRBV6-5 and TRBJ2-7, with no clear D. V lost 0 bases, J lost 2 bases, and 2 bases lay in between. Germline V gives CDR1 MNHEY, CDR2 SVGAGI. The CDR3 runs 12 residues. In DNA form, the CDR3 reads TGTGCCAGCAGTTACTCCCCCTACGAGCAGTACTTC. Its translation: CASSYSPYEQYF.

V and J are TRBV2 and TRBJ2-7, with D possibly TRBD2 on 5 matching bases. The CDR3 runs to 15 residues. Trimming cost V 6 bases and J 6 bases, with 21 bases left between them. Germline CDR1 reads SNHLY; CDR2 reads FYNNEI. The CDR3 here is CASRLAGSAGFEQYF. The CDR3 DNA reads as TGTGCCAGCAGGCTAGCCGGGTCAGCCGGTTTCGAGCAGTACTTC.

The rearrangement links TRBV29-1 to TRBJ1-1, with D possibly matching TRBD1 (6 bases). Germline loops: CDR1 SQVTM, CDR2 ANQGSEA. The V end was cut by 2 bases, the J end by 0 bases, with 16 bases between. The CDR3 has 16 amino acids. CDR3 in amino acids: CSVERGANSMNTEAFF. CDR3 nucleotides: TGCAGCGTTGAAAGGGGGGCGAACTCAATGAACACTGAAGCTTTCTTT.

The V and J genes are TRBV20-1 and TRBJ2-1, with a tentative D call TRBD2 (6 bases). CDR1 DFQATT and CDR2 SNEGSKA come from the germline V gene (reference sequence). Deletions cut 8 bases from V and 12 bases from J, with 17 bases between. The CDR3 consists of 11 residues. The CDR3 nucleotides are TGCAGTACGACAAGAGGAGGGTGGCAGTTCTTC. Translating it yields CSTTRGGWQFF.

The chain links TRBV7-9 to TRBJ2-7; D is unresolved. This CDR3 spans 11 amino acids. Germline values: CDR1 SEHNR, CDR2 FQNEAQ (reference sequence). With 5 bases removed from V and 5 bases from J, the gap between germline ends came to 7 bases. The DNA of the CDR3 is TGTGCCAGCAGCCCCCAAAACGAGCAGTACTTC. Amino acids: CASSPQNEQYF.

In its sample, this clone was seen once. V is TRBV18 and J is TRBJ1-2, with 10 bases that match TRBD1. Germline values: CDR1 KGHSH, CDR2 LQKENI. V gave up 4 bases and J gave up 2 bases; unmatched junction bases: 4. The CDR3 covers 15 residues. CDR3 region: CASSLTGQGNYGYTF. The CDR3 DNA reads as TGTGCCAGCTCACTCACGGGACAGGGGAACTATGGCTACACCTTC.

CDR3 bases: TGTGCCAGCAGTCTCCCGCCTCAAGATACGCAGTATTTT. Translated, it gives CASSLPPQDTQYF. The V gene is TRBV6-5, the J gene TRBJ2-3; D gene uncertain. V gave up 5 bases and J gave up 5 bases, with 11 bases separating them. Germline V gene sequence: CDR1 MNHEY, CDR2 SVGAGI. The CDR3 sequence is 13 residues long.

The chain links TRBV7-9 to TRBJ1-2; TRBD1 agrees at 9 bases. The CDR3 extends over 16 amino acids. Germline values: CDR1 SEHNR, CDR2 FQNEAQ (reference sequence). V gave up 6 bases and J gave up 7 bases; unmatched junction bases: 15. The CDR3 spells CASSSISGTGNGGYTF. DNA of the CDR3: TGTGCCAGCAGTTCGATCTCCGGGACAGGGAATGGTGGCTACACCTTC.

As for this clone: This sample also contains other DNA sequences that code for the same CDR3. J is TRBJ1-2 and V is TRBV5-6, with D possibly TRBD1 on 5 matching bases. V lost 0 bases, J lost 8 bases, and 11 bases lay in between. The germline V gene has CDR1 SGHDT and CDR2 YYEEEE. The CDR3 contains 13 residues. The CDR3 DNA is TGTGCCAGCAGCTTGGGCGGGGGTCGGGGCTACACCTTC. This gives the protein CASSLGGGRGYTF.

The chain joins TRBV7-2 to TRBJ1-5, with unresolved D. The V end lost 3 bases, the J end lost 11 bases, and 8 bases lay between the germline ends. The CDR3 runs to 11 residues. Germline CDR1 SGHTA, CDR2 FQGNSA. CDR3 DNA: TGTGCCAGCAGCTTCGGAGAGGCCCAGCATTTT. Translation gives CASSFGEAQHF.

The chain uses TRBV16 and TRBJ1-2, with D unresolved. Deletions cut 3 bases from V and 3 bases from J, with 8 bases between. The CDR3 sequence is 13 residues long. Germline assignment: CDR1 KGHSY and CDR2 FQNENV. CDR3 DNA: TGTGCCAGCAGCCAGGATGGTGACTATGGCTACACCTTC. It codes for CASSQDGDYGYTF. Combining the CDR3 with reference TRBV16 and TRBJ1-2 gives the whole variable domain GEEVAQTPKHLVRGEGQKAKLYCAPIKGHSYVFWYQQVLKNEFKFLISFQNENVFDETGMPKERFSAKCLPNSPCSLEIQATKLEDSAVYFCASSQDGDYGYTFGSGTRLTVV.

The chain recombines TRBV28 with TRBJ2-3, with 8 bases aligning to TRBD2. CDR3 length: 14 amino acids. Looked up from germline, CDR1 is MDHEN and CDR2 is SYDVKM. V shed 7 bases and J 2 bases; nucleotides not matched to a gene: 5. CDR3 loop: CASIAGGVTDTQYF. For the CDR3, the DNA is TGTGCCAGCATTGCGGGAGGCGTCACAGATACGCAGTATTTT.